Each of the 11 T cell receptor beta chains below was sequenced from the same sample in a study of T cells in Graves' hyperthyroidism and ophthalmopathy. The investigators amplified TCR beta CDR3 regions from RNA transcripts. The HTBI primer set served for first-round RT-PCR of the TCR CDR3. TCRdb analysed the multiplex PCR reads with MiXCR anew, one entry per CDR3 protein. Among about half a million distinct CDR3 sequences listed, about 16% were seen once. Material for sequencing was blood. The receptor source for this set is a woman under 40 with Graves' ophthalmopathy.

A single count supports this clonotype. The chain uses TRBV7-6 and TRBJ1-4; 7 positions agree with TRBD1. V lost 5 bases to trimming and J lost 1 base; unmatched junction nucleotides: 4. There are 15 residues in the CDR3. Germline V gene data show CDR1 as SGHVS and CDR2 as FNYEAQ. The CDR3 here is CASSDTGVTNEKLFF. Here the CDR3 DNA reads TGTGCCAGCAGCGACACAGGGGTAACTAATGAAAAACTGTTTTTT.

This clonotype was seen at least ten times. Here the CDR3 DNA reads TGCAGTGCTAAGGAGACAGGGCTGGATGGCTACACCTTC. Translating gives CSAKETGLDGYTF. The chain is built from TRBV20-1 and TRBJ1-2; 7 bases agree with TRBD1. Looked up from germline, CDR1 is DFQATT and CDR2 is SNEGSKA (reference sequence). The CDR3 totals 13 residues. Losses at the gene ends were 4 bases for V and 6 bases for J; bases not matched to a gene: 8.

This sequence joins TRBV5-4 and TRBJ2-5; maybe TRBD2 (5 bases). In germline, CDR1 is SGHNT, CDR2 YYREEE (reference sequence). The germline V and J ends were trimmed by 2 bases and 5 bases, with 10 bases remaining between them. The CDR3 has 13 amino acids. CDR3 region: CASSFRDRETQYF. CDR3 coding DNA: TGTGCCAGCAGCTTTCGGGATCGGGAGACCCAGTACTTC.

V and J are TRBV29-1 and TRBJ1-2; D possibly corresponds to TRBD1 (5 bases). This CDR3 has 13 residues. Germline lookup yields CDR1 SQVTM and CDR2 ANQGSEA. V lost 6 bases and J 4 bases, leaving 15 bases between the germline ends. CDR3 in amino acids: CSVILRGLYGYTF. For the CDR3, the DNA is TGCAGCGTGATACTAAGGGGCCTCTATGGCTACACCTTC.

This clonotype has ten or more counts. The chain carries TRBV28 and TRBJ2-3; D is tentatively TRBD1 or TRBD2 (5 bases each). Looked up from germline, CDR1 is MDHEN and CDR2 is SYDVKM. This CDR3 has 16 residues. The V end was cut by 7 bases, the J end by 0 bases, with 17 bases between. The CDR3 here is CASTSYGAESTDTQYF. Written as DNA, the CDR3 is TGTGCCAGCACTTCCTACGGGGCGGAGAGCACAGATACGCAGTATTTT. Full variable domain (rest looked up from reference TRBV28 and TRBJ2-3): DVKVTQSSRYLVKRTGEKVFLECVQDMDHENMFWYRQDPGLGLRLIYFSYDVKMKEKGDIPEGYSVSREKKERFSLILESASTNQTSMYLCASTSYGAESTDTQYFGPGTRLTVL.

The V gene is TRBV29-1, the J gene TRBJ2-7; D perhaps matches TRBD2 (6 bases). V was shortened by 7 bases and J by 3 bases, with 16 bases between the two germline ends. Germline CDR1 is SQVTM and CDR2 is ANQGSEA. The CDR3 extends over 13 amino acids. For the CDR3, the DNA is TGCAGCGCCCAACGGGACTTCAACTACGAGCAGTACTTC. Protein: CSAQRDFNYEQYF.

This clonotype was observed a few times. CDR3 DNA sequence: TGTGCCAGCAGCGTTACAATAGCGGGGGCGTCCTACAATGAGCAGTTCTTC. Amino acid sequence: CASSVTIAGASYNEQFF. The rearrangement uses TRBV9 and TRBJ2-1, with TRBD2 matching over 9 bases. The CDR3 spans 17 residues. Germline V gene data show CDR1 as SGDLS and CDR2 as YYNGEE. Trimming at V came to 2 bases and at J to 1 base, leaving 7 bases not matched to a gene.

This clonotype has more than one count but fewer than ten. The J gene is TRBJ2-5, the V gene TRBV27; D remains ambiguous. The CDR3 has 14 amino acids. Looked up from germline, CDR1 is MNHEY and CDR2 is SMNVEV (reference sequence). The ends were cut back, 2 bases at V and 4 bases at J, with 11 bases in the middle. The DNA of the CDR3 is TGTGCCAGCAGTTTAAGGTTGACTGGAGAGACCCAGTACTTC. Translation: CASSLRLTGETQYF.

The chain is built from TRBV15 and TRBJ1-1, with D unclear. Germline-derived CDR1 and CDR2 are LNHNV and YYDKDF (reference sequence). V dropped 7 bases and J dropped 0 bases, with 9 bases sitting between them. The CDR3 is 13 residues long. The CDR3, as DNA: TGTGCCACCAAAAGAGACCTGAACACTGAAGCTTTCTTT. Protein product: CATKRDLNTEAFF.

The chain links TRBV10-2 to TRBJ2-7; 7 bases map to TRBD1. Unmatched junction bases numbered 4, after V lost 8 bases and J lost 0 bases. The germline V gene encodes CDR1 WSHSY and CDR2 SAAADI. The CDR3 is 13 amino acids. Here the CDR3 reads CASQTGSSYEQYF. DNA for the CDR3: TGCGCCAGCCAGACAGGGAGCTCCTACGAGCAGTACTTC.

The sample holds many counts of this clonotype. The CDR3 reads CASSEERDHYEQYF. The CDR3 DNA sequence: TGTGCCAGCAGCGAGGAGCGGGACCACTACGAGCAGTACTTC. This chain links TRBV12-3 or TRBV12-4 with TRBJ2-7; 7 positions match TRBD2. CDR3 length equals 14 residues. J gave up 3 bases and V 6 bases, and 8 bases lay outside the gene matches.